Listed below are T cell receptor beta chains from one sample, sequenced in a study of T-cell memory formation after mild COVID-19. MiXCR, applied by TCRdb to the 5' RACE reads, yields one record per CDR3 protein. The sample carries over 400,000 distinct CDR3 sequences, more than 20% recorded once. Source material: PBMCs or a T cell subset sorted from them (not recorded which). All receptors derive from an adult woman who had mild COVID-19 (a few samples of this study predate the infection). Cell type and time point are not known. Both conserved end residues are part of each CDR3. The D gene is left open where the match is weak. Size tells how often a clone was seen (once, few, many) or the class of an expanded clone, and some rows leave it out.

J gene: TRBJ2-7; D gene: NA; clone size: NA; V gene: TRBV12-3/TRBV12-4; CDR3 protein: CASSPSGVYEQYF; CDR3 DNA: TGTGCCAGCAGTCCCTCTGGGGTCTACGAGCAGTACTTC
J gene: TRBJ2-7; D gene: TRBD2; clone size: NA; V gene: TRBV6-2/TRBV6-3; CDR3 protein: CASSYSRLAGTSYEQYF; CDR3 DNA: TGTGCCAGCAGTTACTCCCGACTAGCGGGAACCTCCTACGAGCAGTACTTC
J gene: TRBJ1-2; D gene: NA; clone size: NA; V gene: TRBV7-8; CDR3 protein: CASSTDSNYGYTF; CDR3 DNA: TGTGCCAGCAGTACGGACAGTAACTATGGCTACACCTTC
J gene: TRBJ2-1; D gene: TRBD1; clone size: few; V gene: TRBV27; CDR3 protein: CASYPTGANYNEQFF; CDR3 DNA: TGTGCCAGCTACCCTACAGGGGCGAACTACAATGAGCAGTTCTTC
J gene: TRBJ1-5; D gene: NA; clone size: NA; V gene: TRBV7-6; CDR3 protein: CASSLEGDSNQPQHF; CDR3 DNA: TGTGCCAGCAGCTTAGAGGGCGATAGCAATCAGCCCCAGCATTTT
J gene: TRBJ1-4; D gene: NA; clone size: once; V gene: TRBV4-2; CDR3 protein: CASSPGSHDEKLFF; CDR3 DNA: TGTGCCAGCAGCCCCGGAAGTCATGATGAAAAACTGTTTTTT
J gene: TRBJ1-1; D gene: NA; clone size: NA; V gene: TRBV29-1; CDR3 protein: CSVEGRRGRAEAFF; CDR3 DNA: TGCAGCGTCGAGGGACGGCGGGGGCGCGCTGAAGCTTTCTTT
J gene: TRBJ1-5; D gene: TRBD1; clone size: few; V gene: TRBV12-3/TRBV12-4; CDR3 protein: CASMSGTAFSPQHF; CDR3 DNA: TGTGCCAGCATGTCAGGGACAGCATTTTCGCCCCAGCATTTT
J gene: TRBJ2-1; D gene: TRBD1; clone size: few; V gene: TRBV5-5; CDR3 protein: CASSLGQGANYNEQFF; CDR3 DNA: TGTGCCAGCAGCCTCGGGCAGGGGGCTAACTACAATGAGCAGTTCTTC
J gene: TRBJ2-7; D gene: NA; clone size: many; V gene: TRBV6-6; CDR3 protein: CASSTLGEGLYYEQYF; CDR3 DNA: TGTGCCAGCAGTACCCTAGGGGAAGGACTCTACTACGAGCAGTACTTC
J gene: TRBJ2-1; D gene: TRBD2; clone size: few; V gene: TRBV7-2; CDR3 protein: CASGPLAGYNEQFF; CDR3 DNA: TGTGCCAGCGGCCCACTAGCGGGGTACAATGAGCAGTTCTTC
J gene: TRBJ2-5; D gene: NA; clone size: few; V gene: TRBV20-1; CDR3 protein: CSAFGGTQYF; CDR3 DNA: TGCAGTGCTTTTGGGGGGACCCAGTACTTC
J gene: TRBJ2-1; D gene: TRBD2; clone size: NA; V gene: TRBV29-1; CDR3 protein: CSVRPGTSGPSYNEQFF; CDR3 DNA: TGCAGCGTTCGTCCCGGGACTAGCGGACCATCCTACAATGAGCAGTTCTTC
J gene: TRBJ2-2; D gene: NA; clone size: few; V gene: TRBV9; CDR3 protein: CASSVQVSNTGELFF; CDR3 DNA: TGTGCCAGCAGCGTACAGGTGTCGAACACCGGGGAGCTGTTTTTT
J gene: TRBJ2-7; D gene: NA; clone size: NA; V gene: TRBV6-1; CDR3 protein: CASSELALGVISYEQYF; CDR3 DNA: TGTGCCAGCAGTGAACTGGCCCTGGGCGTAATATCCTACGAGCAGTACTTC
J gene: TRBJ1-2; D gene: NA; clone size: NA; V gene: TRBV4-1; CDR3 protein: CASSQARDKGNYGYTF; CDR3 DNA: TGCGCCAGCAGCCAAGCCCGGGACAAGGGAAACTATGGCTACACCTTC
J gene: TRBJ1-5; D gene: NA; clone size: many; V gene: TRBV7-2; CDR3 protein: CASSLPGEPQHF; CDR3 DNA: TGTGCCAGCAGCTTACCGGGGGAGCCCCAGCATTTT
J gene: TRBJ2-1; D gene: NA; clone size: NA; V gene: TRBV20-1; CDR3 protein: CSARGTGGFKDEQFF; CDR3 DNA: TGCAGTGCTAGAGGTACTGGCGGTTTTAAGGATGAGCAGTTCTTC
J gene: TRBJ2-3; D gene: TRBD2; clone size: few; V gene: TRBV7-8; CDR3 protein: CASSPPGAGGTDTQYF; CDR3 DNA: TGTGCCAGCAGCCCCCCAGGAGCGGGAGGCACAGATACGCAGTATTTT
J gene: TRBJ2-1; D gene: TRBD2; clone size: NA; V gene: TRBV6-2/TRBV6-3; CDR3 protein: CASRGLAGSHNEQFF; CDR3 DNA: TGTGCCAGCAGGGGACTAGCGGGGTCCCACAATGAGCAGTTCTTC
J gene: TRBJ1-1; D gene: TRBD1; clone size: few; V gene: TRBV7-6; CDR3 protein: CASSLYGTGSTEAFF; CDR3 DNA: TGTGCCAGCAGCTTATACGGGACAGGGAGCACTGAAGCTTTCTTT
J gene: TRBJ2-7; D gene: NA; clone size: NA; V gene: TRBV11-3; CDR3 protein: CASSLVYSLAPYEQYF; CDR3 DNA: TGTGCCAGCAGCTTAGTGTATAGTCTAGCCCCCTACGAGCAGTACTTC
J gene: TRBJ2-3; D gene: NA; clone size: few; V gene: TRBV24-1; CDR3 protein: CATSVGGRRTDTQYF; CDR3 DNA: TGTGCCACCAGTGTAGGAGGACGAAGGACAGATACGCAGTATTTT
J gene: TRBJ1-1; D gene: NA; clone size: NA; V gene: TRBV26; CDR3 protein: CASSSSDGQRDRLNTEAFF; CDR3 DNA: TGTGCCAGCAGTTCGTCCGATGGGCAAAGGGACAGACTAAACACTGAAGCTTTCTTT
J gene: TRBJ1-2; D gene: NA; clone size: NA; V gene: TRBV29-1; CDR3 protein: CSVHSQSGYTF; CDR3 DNA: TGCAGCGTTCACAGCCAATCTGGCTACACCTTC
J gene: TRBJ2-5; D gene: NA; clone size: NA; V gene: TRBV5-1; CDR3 protein: CASSLGAGRYQETQYF; CDR3 DNA: TGCGCCAGCAGCTTGGGGGCAGGGCGGTACCAAGAGACCCAGTACTTC
J gene: TRBJ2-1; D gene: TRBD1; clone size: few; V gene: TRBV9; CDR3 protein: CASSVAVGQGAYNEQFF; CDR3 DNA: TGTGCCAGCAGCGTAGCTGTGGGACAGGGGGCCTACAATGAGCAGTTCTTC
J gene: TRBJ2-7; D gene: TRBD2; clone size: NA; V gene: TRBV4-3; CDR3 protein: CASSQDQASGEQYF; CDR3 DNA: TGCGCCAGCAGCCAAGATCAGGCTAGCGGGGAGCAGTACTTC